The TCR beta chain described here comes from a study of shared clonotypes between healthy human individuals. CDR1 and CDR2 from the germline V gene are SGHKS and YYEKEE (reference sequence). Trimming cost V 4 bases and J 1 base; bases outside gene matches: 11. There are 17 residues in the CDR3. Donors were Caucasian adults residing in Nashville, Tennessee, USA. The assay was immunoSEQ multiplex PCR, and TCRdb's table has in-frame clones only and misses some. The sample lists around 340,000 clones; around 70% were seen once. Sequenced sample: memory CD4+ T cells sorted from blood. Subset given: CD45RA-negative fraction. The rearrangement uses TRBV5-5 and TRBJ2-1, with TRBD1 matching 7 bases. This clonotype was obtained from a man aged 25-45 years in good health. CDR3 loop: CASSRASGTVSYNEQFF. The CDR3 region has the DNA TGTGCCAGCAGCCGGGCCTCCGGGACAGTTTCCTACAATGAGCAGTTCTTC.